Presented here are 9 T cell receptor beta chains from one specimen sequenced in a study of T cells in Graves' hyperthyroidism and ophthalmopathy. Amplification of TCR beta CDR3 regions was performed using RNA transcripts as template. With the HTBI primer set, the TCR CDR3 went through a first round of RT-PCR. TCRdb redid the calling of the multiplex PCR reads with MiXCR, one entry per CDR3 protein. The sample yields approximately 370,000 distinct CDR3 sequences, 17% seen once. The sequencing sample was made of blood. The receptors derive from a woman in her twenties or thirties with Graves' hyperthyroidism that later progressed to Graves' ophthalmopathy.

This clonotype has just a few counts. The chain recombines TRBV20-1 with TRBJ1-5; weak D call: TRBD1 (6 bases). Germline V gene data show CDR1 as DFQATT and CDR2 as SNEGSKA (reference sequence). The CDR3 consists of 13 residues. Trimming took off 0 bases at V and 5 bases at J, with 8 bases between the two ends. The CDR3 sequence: CSARDDRYQPQHF. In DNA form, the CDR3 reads TGCAGTGCTAGAGATGACAGGTATCAGCCCCAGCATTTT.

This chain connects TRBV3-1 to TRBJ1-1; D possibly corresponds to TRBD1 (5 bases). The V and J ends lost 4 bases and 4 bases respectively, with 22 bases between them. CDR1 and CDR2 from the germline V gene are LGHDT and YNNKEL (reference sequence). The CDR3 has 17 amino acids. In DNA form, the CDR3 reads TGTGCCAGCAGCCCCCGGTGGGGGGATTCAGGAAGCACTGAAGCTTTCTTT. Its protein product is CASSPRWGDSGSTEAFF.

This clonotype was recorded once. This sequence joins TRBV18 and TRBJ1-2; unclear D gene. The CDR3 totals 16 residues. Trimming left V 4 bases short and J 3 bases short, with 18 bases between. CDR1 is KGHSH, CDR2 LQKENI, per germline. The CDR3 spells CASSRGNRISDYGYTF. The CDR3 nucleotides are TGTGCCAGCTCACGAGGAAACCGGATTTCTGACTATGGCTACACCTTC. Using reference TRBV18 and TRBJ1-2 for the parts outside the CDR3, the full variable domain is NAGVMQNPRHLVRRRGQEARLRCSPMKGHSHVYWYRQLPEEGLKFMVYLQKENIIDESGMPKERFSAEFPKEGPSILRIQQVVRGDSAAYFCASSRGNRISDYGYTFGSGTRLTVV.

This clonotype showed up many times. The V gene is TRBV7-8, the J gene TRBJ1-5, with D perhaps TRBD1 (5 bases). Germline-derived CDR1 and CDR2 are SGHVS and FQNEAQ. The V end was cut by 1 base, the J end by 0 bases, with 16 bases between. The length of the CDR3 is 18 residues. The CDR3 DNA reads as TGTGCCAGCAGCTTAGGGGGGGGGTCCTCCTATAGCAATCAGCCCCAGCATTTT. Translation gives CASSLGGGSSYSNQPQHF.

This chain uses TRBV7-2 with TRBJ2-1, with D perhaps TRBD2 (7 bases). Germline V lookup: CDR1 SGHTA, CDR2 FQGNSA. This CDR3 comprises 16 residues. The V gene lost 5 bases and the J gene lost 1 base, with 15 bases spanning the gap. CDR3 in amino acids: CASSPIRGGSYNEQFF. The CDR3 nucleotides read TGTGCCAGCAGCCCTATAAGGGGGGGGTCCTACAATGAGCAGTTCTTC. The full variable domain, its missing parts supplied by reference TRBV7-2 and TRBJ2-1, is GAGVSQSPSNKVTEKGKDVELRCDPISGHTALYWYRQSLGQGLEFLIYFQGNSAPDKSGLPSDRFSAERTGGSVSTLTIQRTQQEDSAVYLCASSPIRGGSYNEQFFGPGTRLTVL.

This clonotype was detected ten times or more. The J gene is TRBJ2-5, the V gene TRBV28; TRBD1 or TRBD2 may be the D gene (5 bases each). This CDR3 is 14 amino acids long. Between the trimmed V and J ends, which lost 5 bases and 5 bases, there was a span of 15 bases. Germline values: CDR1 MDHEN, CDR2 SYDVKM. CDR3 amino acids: CASSRRGARETQYF. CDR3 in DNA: TGTGCCAGCAGTCGTAGGGGAGCTAGGGAGACCCAGTACTTC.

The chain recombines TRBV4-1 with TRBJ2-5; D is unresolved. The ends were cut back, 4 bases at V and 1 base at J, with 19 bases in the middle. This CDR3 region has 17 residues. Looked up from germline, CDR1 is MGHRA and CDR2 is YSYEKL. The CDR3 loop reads CASSPGIHGDLQETQYF. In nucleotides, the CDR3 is TGCGCCAGCAGCCCTGGGATACACGGAGACCTCCAAGAGACCCAGTACTTC.

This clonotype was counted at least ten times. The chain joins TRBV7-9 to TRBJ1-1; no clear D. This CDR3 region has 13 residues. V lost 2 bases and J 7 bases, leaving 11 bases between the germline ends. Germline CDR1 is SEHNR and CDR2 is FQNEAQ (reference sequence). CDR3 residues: CASSLITANEAFF. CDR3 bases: TGTGCCAGCAGCTTAATTACGGCCAATGAAGCTTTCTTT.

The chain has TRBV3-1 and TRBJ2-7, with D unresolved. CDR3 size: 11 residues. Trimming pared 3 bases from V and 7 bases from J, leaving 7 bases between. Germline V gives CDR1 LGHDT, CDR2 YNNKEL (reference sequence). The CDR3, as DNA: TGTGCCAGCAGCCAGGGAAGGGAGCAGTACTTC. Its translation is CASSQGREQYF.